This T cell receptor (beta chain) was captured by sequencing in a study of control samples from healthy donors and cancer patients. Here immunoSEQ multiplex PCR was the method, and the copy in TCRdb shows in-frame clones only, minus some. The sample lists about 57,000 clones, around 93% seen once, with around 0.9% in the top ten. CDR3 length: 14 amino acids. Trimming stripped 4 bases from V and 1 base from J, with 12 bases between. Germline-derived CDR1 and CDR2 are SQVTM and ANQGSEA. The clonotype was recovered from a man between 25 and 39 years old with colorectal cancer. The source material was PBMCs. J is TRBJ2-3 and V is TRBV29-1; TRBD1 might be the D (5 bases). The CDR3: CSVATASRTDTQYF. CDR3 nucleotides: TGCAGCGTTGCGACAGCCTCTCGCACAGATACGCAGTATTTT.